This TCR beta chain stems from a study of shared clonotypes between healthy human individuals. Study-level findings and limits: Rarefaction indicated that sorted-subset sequencing remained incomplete although depth was large. Limited genetic and exposure-history diversity came from having few donors.

The naive CD8 subset, CD45RO-negative cells positively selected for CCR7, excluded terminally differentiated effector memory CD45RA+ cells. The CDR3 is made up of 15 amino acids. Germline V lookup: CDR1 SEHNR, CDR2 FQNEAQ (reference sequence). The V end was cut by 5 bases, the J end by 6 bases, with 19 bases between. In the case of this clone: No antigen is known for it.

Measured with immunoSEQ multiplex PCR; TCRdb has only the in-frame clones, and not every one. Of some 1,900,000 clones in the sample, about 95% were seen once. This TCR derives from a man aged 18 to 30 in good health. This chain links TRBV7-9 with TRBJ1-1; TRBD1 might be the D (5 bases). The sample consisted of naive CD8+ T cells sorted from blood. This chain's CDR3 is CASSRGRQGRSEAFF. As DNA, the CDR3 is TGTGCCAGCAGCCGCGGACGGCAGGGACGCTCTGAAGCTTTCTTT.